A single sample gave rise to the 18 T cell receptor beta chains below, sequenced in a study of identical twins. A single record per CDR3 protein comes from TCRdb applying MiXCR to the 5' RACE reads. The sample carries hundreds of thousands of distinct CDR3 sequences, 5.5% to 6.5% recorded once. Sequences were obtained from naive T cells sorted from blood. These receptor sequences come from a man between 18 and 35 years old in good health.

This clonotype came up many times. The chain's CDR3 is CASSNIWEQYF. The CDR3 DNA is TGTGCCAGCAGTAATATCTGGGAGCAGTACTTC. V is TRBV6-5 and J is TRBJ2-7; D gene unclear. Trimming cost V 5 bases and J 7 bases, with 9 bases left between them. The germline V gene encodes CDR1 MNHEY and CDR2 SVGAGI. The CDR3 loop spans 11 amino acids.

A few counts support this clonotype. The chain is built from TRBV6-5 and TRBJ2-3, with 10 positions matching TRBD2. CDR3 length: 16 residues. V was clipped by 5 bases and J by 5 bases; unmatched bases: 10. Per germline, CDR1 MNHEY and CDR2 SVGAGI. CDR3: CASSNLSGRARDTQYF. In DNA, the CDR3 is TGTGCCAGCAGTAACCTCAGCGGGAGGGCGCGAGATACGCAGTATTTT.

This clonotype was counted only a few times. The chain recombines TRBV24-1 with TRBJ2-1; TRBD1 matches 9 bases. Trimming removed 1 base from V and 3 bases from J; junction bases left unmatched: 6. The CDR3 has 17 amino acids. Per germline, CDR1 KGHDR and CDR2 SFDVKD. For the CDR3, the DNA is TGTGCCACCAGTGATTTCCCCGGACAGGGGAACTACAATGAGCAGTTCTTC. Translating it yields CATSDFPGQGNYNEQFF.

The chain combines TRBV7-8 with TRBJ1-4; D perhaps matches TRBD1 (5 bases). Trimming pared 3 bases from V and 3 bases from J, leaving 17 bases between. The CDR3 length is 17 residues. Per the germline V gene, CDR1 is SGHVS and CDR2 is FQNEAQ. The CDR3 region has the DNA TGTGCCAGCAGCTTGTCGGGACCCTATCGAGCTAATGAAAAACTGTTTTTT. Its translation is CASSLSGPYRANEKLFF. Drawing the rest from reference TRBV7-8 and TRBJ1-4, the complete variable domain is GAGVSQSPRYKVAKRGQDVALRCDPISGHVSLFWYQQALGQGPEFLTYFQNEAQLDKSGLPSDRFFAERPEGSVSTLKIQRTQQEDSAVYLCASSLSGPYRANEKLFFGSGTQLSVL.

This clonotype was seen only a few times. This rearrangement joins TRBV4-1 to TRBJ1-5; perhaps TRBD1 as D (6 bases). Germline V gene data show CDR1 as MGHRA and CDR2 as YSYEKL. The CDR3 has 14 amino acids. Trimming shortened V by 1 base and J by 7 bases, and 11 bases separated the two germline ends. CDR3 nucleotides: TGCGCCAGCAGCCAAGGGACAGTAGACCAGCCCCAGCATTTT. It codes for CASSQGTVDQPQHF.

This clonotype showed up many times. The chain carries TRBV5-1 and TRBJ2-7, with TRBD2 as a possible D gene (6 bases). The germline CDR1 and CDR2 sequences are SGHRS and YFSETQ. The length of the CDR3 is 13 residues. V was shortened by 7 bases and J by 4 bases, with 15 bases between the two germline ends. CDR3 coding DNA: TGCGCCAGCGCACCCCGGGGGACTTACGAGCAGTACTTC. This codes for CASAPRGTYEQYF. Looking up the rest from reference TRBV5-1 and TRBJ2-7 gives the full variable domain: KAGVTQTPRYLIKTRGQQVTLSCSPISGHRSVSWYQQTPGQGLQFLFEYFSETQRNKGNFPGRFSGRQFSNSRSEMNVSTLELGDSALYLCASAPRGTYEQYFGPGTRLTVT.

This clonotype was seen many times. The gene calls are TRBV15 and TRBJ2-1; 7 bases are shared with TRBD1. The CDR3 contains 14 residues. Trimming cost V 3 bases and J 8 bases; bases outside gene matches: 7. Looked up from germline, CDR1 is LNHNV and CDR2 is YYDKDF (reference sequence). The CDR3 bases are TGTGCCACCAGCAGTGAAGGGACAGCAGATGAGCAGTTCTTC. It codes for CATSSEGTADEQFF.

This clonotype was seen repeatedly, ten times or more. The J gene is TRBJ1-5, the V gene TRBV6-5; D unresolved. CDR3 size: 15 residues. CDR1 and CDR2 from the germline V gene are MNHEY and SVGAGI. V lost 1 base, J lost 7 bases, and 14 bases lay in between. The CDR3 loop reads CASSYFVAGFQPQHF. The CDR3 nucleotides are TGTGCCAGCAGTTACTTTGTTGCCGGGTTCCAGCCCCAGCATTTT.

As for this clonotype: This may stem from a read error, because a much larger clone lies one nucleotide away. Lacking the conserved final phenylalanine or tryptophan, this CDR3 likely reflects a read error. J is TRBJ2-4 and V is TRBV7-9; perhaps TRBD2 as D (6 bases). Germline CDR1 reads SEHNR; CDR2 reads FQNEAQ (reference sequence). The CDR3 has 17 amino acids. The germline V and J ends were trimmed by 1 base and 5 bases, with 18 bases remaining between them. CDR3 loop: CASSLGLTGAGENIQYS. The CDR3 DNA sequence: TGTGCCAGCAGCTTAGGTCTCACGGGAGCAGGTGAAAACATTCAGTACTCC.

A few counts support this clonotype. The CDR3 protein is CASRGTGGLYEQYF. The CDR3 coding sequence is TGTGCCAGCAGGGGGACAGGGGGCTTGTACGAGCAGTACTTC. The chain employs TRBV6-1 and TRBJ2-7; TRBD1 matches 12 bases. V was clipped by 6 bases and J by 4 bases; unmatched bases: 4. Germline assignment: CDR1 MNHNS and CDR2 SASEGT. The CDR3 runs 14 residues.

The chain combines TRBV7-8 with TRBJ2-7; the match to TRBD1 covers 7 bases. The V gene's germline CDR1 is SGHVS and CDR2 FQNEAQ. The CDR3 spans 14 residues. After removal of 4 bases from V and 2 bases from J, the junction contained 5 bases not matched to a gene. For the CDR3, the DNA is TGTGCCAGCAGCTCGTCCGGGACAGCCTACGAGCAGTACGTC. It translates to CASSSSGTAYEQYV.

There are many counts of this clonotype. The rearrangement uses TRBV20-1 and TRBJ2-1; D unclear. The CDR3 contains 16 residues. The germline V and J ends were trimmed by 4 bases and 2 bases, with 18 bases remaining between them. Germline V gene data show CDR1 as DFQATT and CDR2 as SNEGSKA (reference sequence). The CDR3 spells CSAKGSTGETYNEQFF. CDR3 in DNA: TGCAGTGCTAAAGGTTCGACTGGGGAAACCTACAATGAGCAGTTCTTC.

Many counts were recorded for this clonotype. The chain recombines TRBV27 with TRBJ1-4, with D tentatively TRBD1 (6 bases). Trimming took 6 bases from V and 8 from J, leaving 22 bases between them. CDR1 and CDR2 from the germline V gene are MNHEY and SMNVEV (reference sequence). CDR3 length: 16 residues. This chain's CDR3 is CASSSSPDRSLEKLFF. Here the CDR3 DNA reads TGTGCCAGCAGCTCAAGCCCGGACAGATCCCTGGAAAAACTGTTTTTT.

This clonotype showed up just a few times. The chain combines TRBV7-9 with TRBJ2-3; D call uncertain. CDR3 length equals 16 residues. The V gene's germline CDR1 is SEHNR and CDR2 FQNEAQ (reference sequence). Trimming removed 2 bases from V and 4 bases from J, with 16 bases in between. The CDR3 reads CASSLLGHPSPDTQYF. CDR3 sequence (DNA): TGTGCCAGCAGCTTACTAGGGCATCCTTCCCCAGATACGCAGTATTTT. Full variable domain (rest looked up from reference TRBV7-9 and TRBJ2-3): DTGVSQNPRHKITKRGQNVTFRCDPISEHNRLYWYRQTLGQGPEFLTYFQNEAQLEKSRLLSDRFSAERPKGSFSTLEIQRTEQGDSAMYLCASSLLGHPSPDTQYFGPGTRLTVL.

This clonotype was counted between two and nine times. The rearrangement uses TRBV12-3 or TRBV12-4 and TRBJ1-5, with TRBD1 matching over 7 bases. V dropped 6 bases and J dropped 1; count of bases not matched to a gene: 3. This CDR3 has 14 residues. The CDR3 sequence is CASRAGQSNQPQHF. The CDR3 coding sequence is TGTGCCAGCAGGGCGGGACAGAGCAATCAGCCCCAGCATTTT.

This clonotype was counted a few times. The gene calls are TRBV12-3 or TRBV12-4 and TRBJ2-3; TRBD2 aligns across 11 bases. V lost 6 bases to trimming and J lost 2 bases; unmatched junction nucleotides: 4. The CDR3 contains 15 residues. CDR3: CASRYSGRATDTQYF. CDR3 in DNA: TGTGCCAGCAGATATAGCGGGAGGGCCACAGATACGCAGTATTTT.

This clonotype turned up a few times. J is TRBJ2-2 and V is TRBV5-5; D unresolved. The CDR3 runs to 13 residues. V was trimmed by 3 bases and J by 4 bases, leaving 7 bases between them. CDR1 SGHKS and CDR2 YYEKEE come from the germline V gene (reference sequence). The CDR3 protein is CASSSTLTGELFF. The CDR3 DNA reads as TGTGCCAGCAGCTCCACCCTCACCGGGGAGCTGTTTTTT.

This clonotype has at least ten counts. V usage is TRBV20-1 and J usage is TRBJ2-2; D possibly corresponds to TRBD2 (5 bases). Trimming took 6 bases from V and 2 from J, leaving 19 bases between them. This CDR3 is 16 amino acids long. Germline V lookup: CDR1 DFQATT, CDR2 SNEGSKA (reference sequence). The CDR3 DNA is TGCAGTGCCCTGTCATCGAGCGGAGGAAACACCGGGGAGCTGTTTTTT. This codes for CSALSSSGGNTGELFF.